These 18 T cell receptor beta chains were all obtained from the same sample, sequenced in a study of cytomegalovirus exposure and HLA in healthy donors. The study ran its PCR with 60 Vbeta and 13 Jbeta primers. Clones were read by immunoSEQ multiplex PCR, and TCRdb kept only the in-frame ones, dropping some. This sample has around 54,000 clones, with approximately 86% found just once. Input material: PBMCs. These receptors all come from a woman aged 18 to 35 in good health and CMV-seronegative.

This clone turned up a few times. The chain uses TRBV18 and TRBJ1-1; no definite D call. CDR3 length: 14 amino acids. Looked up from germline, CDR1 is KGHSH and CDR2 is LQKENI. The ends were cut back, 5 bases at V and 11 bases at J, with 21 bases in the middle. CDR3 DNA: TGTGCCAGCTCAGGAATTTGGCGGAGAACTGGGGCTTTCTTT. It is translated as CASSGIWRRTGAFF. Using reference TRBV18 and TRBJ1-1 for the parts outside the CDR3, the full variable domain is NAGVMQNPRHLVRRRGQEARLRCSPMKGHSHVYWYRQLPEEGLKFMVYLQKENIIDESGMPKERFSAEFPKEGPSILRIQQVVRGDSAAYFCASSGIWRRTGAFFGQGTRLTVV.

This clone has just one count. The V call is TRBV14, the J call TRBJ1-6; D unresolved. The CDR3 loop spans 14 amino acids. Germline lookup yields CDR1 SGHDN and CDR2 FVKESK. V lost 5 bases to trimming and J lost 6 bases, with 11 bases between them. This chain's CDR3 is CASSFETSNSPLHF. DNA of the CDR3: TGTGCCAGCAGCTTCGAGACAAGTAATTCACCCCTCCACTTT.

The chain carries TRBV28 and TRBJ2-7, with 8 bases identical to TRBD1. The CDR3 contains 14 residues. CDR1 and CDR2 from the germline V gene are MDHEN and SYDVKM. V shed 7 bases and J 2 bases; nucleotides not matched to a gene: 7. CDR3 sequence: CASTPGQATYEQYF. The DNA for the CDR3 is TGTGCCAGCACCCCGGGACAGGCCACCTACGAGCAGTACTTC.

The V gene is TRBV19, the J gene TRBJ1-5, with 9 bases fitting TRBD1. V trimming: 6 bases; J trimming: 3 bases; junction bases outside the gene matches: 6. CDR1 is LNHDA and CDR2 is SQIVND in the germline V gene (reference sequence). The CDR3 extends over 15 amino acids. The CDR3 region is CASREQGADNQPQHF. The CDR3 DNA sequence: TGTGCCAGTAGGGAACAGGGGGCTGACAATCAGCCCCAGCATTTT.

The chain joins TRBV18 to TRBJ2-7; D gene uncertain. Trimming pared 3 bases from V and 3 bases from J, leaving 9 bases between. This CDR3 region has 13 residues. Germline lookup yields CDR1 KGHSH and CDR2 LQKENI. DNA for the CDR3: TGTGCCAGCTCACCGGCGGAAAGCTACGAGCAGTACTTC. Amino acid sequence: CASSPAESYEQYF.

V and J are TRBV7-6 and TRBJ2-7, with 11 bases identical to TRBD2. CDR3 size: 15 residues. Per the germline V gene, CDR1 is SGHVS and CDR2 is FNYEAQ. V was pared by 3 bases and J by 5 bases, with 6 bases of the junction left unmatched. The CDR3 sequence: CASSLTSGMINEQYF. CDR3 sequence (DNA): TGTGCCAGCAGCTTGACTAGCGGGATGATCAACGAGCAGTACTTC.

V and J are TRBV28 and TRBJ2-7, with a tentative D call TRBD1 (6 bases). The CDR3 has 14 amino acids. The V end was cut by 6 bases, the J end by 2 bases, with 14 bases between. Germline CDR1 and CDR2: MDHEN and SYDVKM. For the CDR3, the DNA is TGTGCCAGCAGATCTACAGGGCCCGCCTACGAGCAGTACTTC. Its translation: CASRSTGPAYEQYF.

The gene calls are TRBV5-1 and TRBJ2-3; D is possibly TRBD1 (5 bases). CDR1 and CDR2 (germline): SGHRS, YFSETQ. Trimming stripped 0 bases from V and 4 bases from J, with 18 bases between. The CDR3 sequence is 17 residues long. CDR3 in DNA: TGCGCCAGCAGCTTGGGGGATACAGGCTCGTATGCAGATACGCAGTATTTT. Translation gives CASSLGDTGSYADTQYF. The full variable domain, in which reference TRBV5-1 and TRBJ2-3 provide the parts outside the CDR3, is KAGVTQTPRYLIKTRGQQVTLSCSPISGHRSVSWYQQTPGQGLQFLFEYFSETQRNKGNFPGRFSGRQFSNSRSEMNVSTLELGDSALYLCASSLGDTGSYADTQYFGPGTRLTVL.

The gene calls are TRBV27 and TRBJ1-1; D remains unclear. CDR1 is MNHEY and CDR2 is SMNVEV in the germline V gene (reference sequence). Trimming removed 5 bases from V and 0 bases from J, with 10 bases in between. The CDR3 is made up of 14 amino acids. The CDR3 nucleotides read TGTGCCAGCAGTCCCCCCAGGATGAACACTGAAGCTTTCTTT. This codes for CASSPPRMNTEAFF.

This chain uses TRBV6-4 with TRBJ2-6, with D perhaps TRBD1 (5 bases). V gave up 6 bases and J gave up 1 base, with 10 bases separating them. CDR1 MRHNA and CDR2 SNTAGT come from the germline V gene. The CDR3 spans 15 residues. The CDR3 coding sequence is TGTGCCAGCAGGGGGCTTATTTCTGGGGCCAACGTCCTGACTTTC. This gives the protein CASRGLISGANVLTF.

The chain uses TRBV7-9 and TRBJ2-3; possible D gene TRBD2, 5 bases. The CDR3 loop spans 15 amino acids. V lost 3 bases and J 2 bases, leaving 12 bases between the germline ends. Per germline, CDR1 SEHNR and CDR2 FQNEAQ (reference sequence). The DNA for the CDR3 is TGTGCCAGCAGCTTTATACTCGGGGTCACAGATACGCAGTATTTT. This sequence encodes CASSFILGVTDTQYF.

This clone was observed a single time. The chain recombines TRBV28 with TRBJ2-3; 9 positions agree with TRBD2. The CDR3 consists of 19 residues. J was trimmed by 3 bases and V by 5 bases; bases with no gene match: 18. Germline lookup yields CDR1 MDHEN and CDR2 SYDVKM. CDR3 in DNA: TGTGCCAGCAGTCAAATAGGTTATCGGCGGGAGGGTGGGACAGATACGCAGTATTTT. It is translated as CASSQIGYRREGGTDTQYF.

The rearrangement links TRBV13 to TRBJ1-1; D is unclear. The ends were cut back, 6 bases at V and 0 bases at J, with 23 bases in the middle. Germline V gene sequence: CDR1 PRHDT, CDR2 FYEKMQ (reference sequence). This CDR3 is built from 18 residues. The CDR3 is CASSPNLGRTIMNTEAFF. CDR3 in DNA: TGTGCCAGCAGTCCAAACTTAGGACGGACTATCATGAACACTGAAGCTTTCTTT.

This clone was seen just once. The gene calls are TRBV28 and TRBJ2-1; possibly TRBD2 for D (6 bases). Germline V gene data show CDR1 as MDHEN and CDR2 as SYDVKM. V lost 3 bases to trimming and J lost 2 bases, with 11 bases between them. CDR3 length: 15 residues. The CDR3 reads CASSLEGRTYNEQFF. Here the CDR3 DNA reads TGTGCCAGCAGTTTGGAGGGTCGAACCTACAATGAGCAGTTCTTC. Complete variable domain (other parts from reference TRBV28 and TRBJ2-1): DVKVTQSSRYLVKRTGEKVFLECVQDMDHENMFWYRQDPGLGLRLIYFSYDVKMKEKGDIPEGYSVSREKKERFSLILESASTNQTSMYLCASSLEGRTYNEQFFGPGTRLTVL.

This clone was counted a few times. The chain uses TRBV14 and TRBJ2-4; 9 bases match TRBD1. Looked up from germline, CDR1 is SGHDN and CDR2 is FVKESK. V was clipped by 4 bases and J by 1 base; unmatched bases: 5. This CDR3 comprises 16 residues. CDR3 region: CASSPRQGVAKNIQYF. In DNA form, the CDR3 reads TGTGCCAGCAGCCCTCGACAGGGGGTTGCCAAAAACATTCAGTACTTC.

This sequence joins TRBV27 and TRBJ2-7; D is possibly TRBD1 (5 bases). V dropped 6 bases and J dropped 2 bases, with 14 bases sitting between them. CDR1 is MNHEY and CDR2 is SMNVEV in the germline V gene (reference sequence). The CDR3 runs to 14 residues. The CDR3 DNA follows: TGTGCCAGCAGACTTGGGCAGGGTCCCTACGAGCAGTACTTC. This encodes CASRLGQGPYEQYF.

This clone was seen only a few times. This chain connects TRBV9 to TRBJ2-4, with D perhaps matching TRBD2 (5 bases). This CDR3 contains 14 residues. The germline V gene has CDR1 SGDLS and CDR2 YYNGEE. V lost 4 bases to trimming and J lost 4 bases, with 12 bases between them. The chain's CDR3 is CASSPSTGKNIQYF. In DNA, the CDR3 is TGTGCCAGCAGCCCTAGTACGGGAAAAAACATTCAGTACTTC.

The CDR3 nucleotides read TGTGCCAGCACCGCCACCTGGGGGGGGCGCATCTATGGCTACACCTTC. Protein: CASTATWGGRIYGYTF. The chain combines TRBV2 with TRBJ1-2, with a weak D call TRBD1 (6 bases). The CDR3 is 16 residues long. From germline, CDR1 is SNHLY and CDR2 FYNNEI. V was pared by 7 bases and J by 4 bases, with 22 bases between. Based on the CDR3 plus reference TRBV2 and TRBJ1-2, the full variable domain is EPEVTQTPSHQVTQMGQEVILRCVPISNHLYFYWYRQILGQKVEFLVSFYNNEISEKSEIFDDQFSVERPDGSNFTLKIRSTKLEDSAMYFCASTATWGGRIYGYTFGSGTRLTVV.